One TCR beta chain is described in this entry. Its matching antigen is unknown. The CDR3 has 17 residues. The ends lost 5 bases at V and 2 bases at J; junction bases unmatched: 7. CDR1 is SGHAT and CDR2 is FQDESV in the germline V gene (reference sequence). All donors participated as healthy donors of bone marrow. The study ran its PCR with 60 Vbeta and 13 Jbeta primers. Repertoires were generated with immunoSEQ multiplex PCR, while TCRdb's copy carries only in-frame clones and drops some. The sample contains some 180,000 clones, more than 65% of which appear only once. The record originates from a study of cytomegalovirus exposure and HLA in healthy donors. Study-wide findings and caveats: Follow-up analysis found HLA locus-dependent TCR association rates, highest for DRB1 and lowest for HLA-C. Using the classifier, cytomegalovirus status was reportedly diagnosed with high specificity and sensitivity. Later, an analysis found that common viral pathogens appeared to be linked with several of the most significant clusters.

This receptor was taken from a woman aged 25 to 39 in good health and CMV-seropositive. The V call is TRBV11-1, the J call TRBJ2-2; TRBD2 matches 11 bases. The sample was PBMCs. CDR3 residues: CASSRISGGANTGELFF. CDR3 nucleotide sequence: TGTGCCAGCAGCCGTATTAGCGGGGGGGCAAACACCGGGGAGCTGTTTTTT.